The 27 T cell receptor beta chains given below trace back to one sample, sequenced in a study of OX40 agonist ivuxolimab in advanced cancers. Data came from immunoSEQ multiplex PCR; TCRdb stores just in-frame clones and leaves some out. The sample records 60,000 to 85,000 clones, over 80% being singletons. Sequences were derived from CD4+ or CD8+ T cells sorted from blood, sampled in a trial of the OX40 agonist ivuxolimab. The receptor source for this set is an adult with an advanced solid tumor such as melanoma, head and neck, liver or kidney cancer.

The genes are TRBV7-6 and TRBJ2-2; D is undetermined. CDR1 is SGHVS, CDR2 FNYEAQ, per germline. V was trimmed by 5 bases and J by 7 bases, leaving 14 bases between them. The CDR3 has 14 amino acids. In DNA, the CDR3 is TGTGCCAGCAGCCGACCGACCTTGGGCGGGGAGCTGTTTTTT. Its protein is CASSRPTLGGELFF.

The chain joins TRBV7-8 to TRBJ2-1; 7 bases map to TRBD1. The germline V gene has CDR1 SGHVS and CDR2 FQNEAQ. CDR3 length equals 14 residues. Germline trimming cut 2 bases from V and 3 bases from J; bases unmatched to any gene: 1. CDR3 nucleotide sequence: TGTGCCAGCAGCTTAAGACAGGGCTACAATGAGCAGTTCTTC. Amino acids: CASSLRQGYNEQFF.

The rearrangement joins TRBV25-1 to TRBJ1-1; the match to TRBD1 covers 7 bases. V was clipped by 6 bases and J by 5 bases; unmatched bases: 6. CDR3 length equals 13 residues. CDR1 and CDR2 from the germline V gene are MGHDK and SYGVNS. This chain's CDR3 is CASSIQGLTEAFF. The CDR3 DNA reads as TGTGCCAGCAGCATACAGGGGTTGACTGAAGCTTTCTTT.

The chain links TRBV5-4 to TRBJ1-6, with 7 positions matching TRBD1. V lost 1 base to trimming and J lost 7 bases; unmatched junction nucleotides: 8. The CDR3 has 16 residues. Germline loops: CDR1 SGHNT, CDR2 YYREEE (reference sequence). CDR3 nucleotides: TGTGCCAGCAGCTTGCAGGAATGGGACAGAAATTCACCCCTCCACTTT. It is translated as CASSLQEWDRNSPLHF.

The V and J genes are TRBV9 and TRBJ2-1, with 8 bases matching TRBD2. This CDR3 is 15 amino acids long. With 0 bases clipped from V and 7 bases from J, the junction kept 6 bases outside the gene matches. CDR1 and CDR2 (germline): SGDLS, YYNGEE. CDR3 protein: CASSVGSGGRNEQFF. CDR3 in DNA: TGTGCCAGCAGCGTAGGGTCGGGAGGGAGGAATGAGCAGTTCTTC.

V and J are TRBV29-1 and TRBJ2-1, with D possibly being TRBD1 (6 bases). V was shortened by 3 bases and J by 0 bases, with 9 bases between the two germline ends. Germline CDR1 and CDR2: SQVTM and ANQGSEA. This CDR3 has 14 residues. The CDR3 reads CSVEGHLSYNEQFF. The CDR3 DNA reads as TGCAGCGTTGAGGGACACCTCTCCTACAATGAGCAGTTCTTC.

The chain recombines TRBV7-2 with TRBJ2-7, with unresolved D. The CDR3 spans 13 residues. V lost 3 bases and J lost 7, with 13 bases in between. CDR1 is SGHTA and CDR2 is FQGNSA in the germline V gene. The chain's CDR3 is CASSFVRRREQYF. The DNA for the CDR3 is TGTGCCAGCAGCTTTGTGCGGCGTAGGGAGCAGTACTTC.

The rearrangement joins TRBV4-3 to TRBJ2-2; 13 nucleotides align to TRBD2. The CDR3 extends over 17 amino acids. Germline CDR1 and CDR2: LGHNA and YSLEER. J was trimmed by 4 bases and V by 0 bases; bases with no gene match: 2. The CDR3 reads CASSQDGLAGATGELFF. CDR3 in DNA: TGCGCCAGCAGCCAAGATGGACTAGCGGGGGCCACCGGGGAGCTGTTTTTT.

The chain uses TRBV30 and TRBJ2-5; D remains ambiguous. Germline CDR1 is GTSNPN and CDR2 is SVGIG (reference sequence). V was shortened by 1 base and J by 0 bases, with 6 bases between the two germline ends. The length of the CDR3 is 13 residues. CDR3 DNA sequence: TGTGCCTGGAGTGGACCTTACCAAGAGACCCAGTACTTC. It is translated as CAWSGPYQETQYF.

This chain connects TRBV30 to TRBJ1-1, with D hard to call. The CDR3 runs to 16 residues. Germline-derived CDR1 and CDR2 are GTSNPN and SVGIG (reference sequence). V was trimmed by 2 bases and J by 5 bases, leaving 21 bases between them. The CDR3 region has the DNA TGTGCCTGGAGTTCCATCCGGCGTGGATATAGGACTGAAGCTTTCTTT. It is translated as CAWSSIRRGYRTEAFF.

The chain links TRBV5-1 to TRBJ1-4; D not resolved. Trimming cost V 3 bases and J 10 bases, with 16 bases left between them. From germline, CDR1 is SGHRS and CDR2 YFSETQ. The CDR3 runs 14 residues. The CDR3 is CASSYEWQSGKLFF. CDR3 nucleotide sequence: TGCGCCAGCAGCTACGAGTGGCAGTCCGGAAAACTGTTTTTT.

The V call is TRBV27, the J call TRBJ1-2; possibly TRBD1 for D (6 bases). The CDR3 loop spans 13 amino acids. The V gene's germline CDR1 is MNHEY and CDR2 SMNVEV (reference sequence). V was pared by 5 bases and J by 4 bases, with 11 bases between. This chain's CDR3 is CASSRPGAYGYTF. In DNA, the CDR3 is TGTGCCAGCAGTCGCCCGGGGGCCTATGGCTACACCTTC.

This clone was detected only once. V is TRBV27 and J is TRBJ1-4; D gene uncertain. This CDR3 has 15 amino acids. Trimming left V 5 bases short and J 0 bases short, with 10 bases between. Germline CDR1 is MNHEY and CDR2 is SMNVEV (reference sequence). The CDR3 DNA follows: TGTGCCAGCAGTCCCGCGGGTGCAACTAATGAAAAACTGTTTTTT. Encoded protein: CASSPAGATNEKLFF.

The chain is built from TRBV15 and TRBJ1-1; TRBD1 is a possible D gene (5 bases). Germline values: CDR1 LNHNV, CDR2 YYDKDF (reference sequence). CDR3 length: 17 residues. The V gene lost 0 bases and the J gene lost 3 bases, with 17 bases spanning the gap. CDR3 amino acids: CATSRENRRALDTEAFF. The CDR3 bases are TGTGCCACCAGCAGAGAGAACAGGCGGGCCTTAGACACTGAAGCTTTCTTT.

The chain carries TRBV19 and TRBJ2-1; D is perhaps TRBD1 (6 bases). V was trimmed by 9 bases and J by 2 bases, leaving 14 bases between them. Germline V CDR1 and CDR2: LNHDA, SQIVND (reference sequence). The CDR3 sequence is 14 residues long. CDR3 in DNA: TGTGCCAGCAGGGCTGGGACAACCTACAATGAGCAGTTCTTC. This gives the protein CASRAGTTYNEQFF.

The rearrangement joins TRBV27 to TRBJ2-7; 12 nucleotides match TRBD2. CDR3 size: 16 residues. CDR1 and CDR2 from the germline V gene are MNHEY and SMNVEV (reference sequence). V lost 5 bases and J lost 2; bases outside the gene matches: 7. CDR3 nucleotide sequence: TGTGCCAGCAGTACATTTCTAGCGGGAGGGGCCTACGAGCAGTACTTC. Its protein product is CASSTFLAGGAYEQYF.

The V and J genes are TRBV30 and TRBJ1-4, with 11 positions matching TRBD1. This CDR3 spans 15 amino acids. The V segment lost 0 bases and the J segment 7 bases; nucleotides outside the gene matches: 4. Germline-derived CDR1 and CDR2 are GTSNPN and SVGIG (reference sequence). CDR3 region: CAWSVPGTGGEKLFF. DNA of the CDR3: TGTGCCTGGAGTGTACCCGGGACAGGGGGTGAAAAACTGTTTTTT. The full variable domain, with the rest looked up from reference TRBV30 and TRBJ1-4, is SQTIHQWPATLVQPVGSPLSLECTVEGTSNPNLYWYRQAAGRGLQLLFYSVGIGQISSEVPQNLSASRPQDRQFILSSKKLLLSDSGFYLCAWSVPGTGGEKLFFGSGTQLSVL.

CDR3 nucleotides: TGTGCCAGTAGTACTCCCCAGAACGTCCAGAGGGACAGGGGTCGGGTCAACACTGAAGCTTTCTTT. The encoded protein is CASSTPQNVQRDRGRVNTEAFF. The chain carries TRBV19 and TRBJ1-1; 10 bases match TRBD1. V was pared by 4 bases and J by 2 bases, with 25 bases of the junction left unmatched. The CDR3 length is 22 residues. The germline gives CDR1 LNHDA, CDR2 SQIVND (reference sequence).

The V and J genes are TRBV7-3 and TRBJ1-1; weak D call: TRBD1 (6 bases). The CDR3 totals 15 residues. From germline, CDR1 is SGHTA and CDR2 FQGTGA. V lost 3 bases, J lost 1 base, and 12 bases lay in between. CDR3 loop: CASSLSPGANTEAFF. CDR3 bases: TGTGCCAGCAGCTTGTCGCCAGGGGCGAACACTGAAGCTTTCTTT.

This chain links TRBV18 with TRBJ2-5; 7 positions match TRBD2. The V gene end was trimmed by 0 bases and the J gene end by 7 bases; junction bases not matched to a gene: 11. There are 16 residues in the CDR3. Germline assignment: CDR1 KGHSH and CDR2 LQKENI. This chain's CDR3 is CASSPPEGLSGVTQYF. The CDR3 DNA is TGTGCCAGCTCACCACCCGAGGGGCTCAGCGGGGTGACCCAGTACTTC. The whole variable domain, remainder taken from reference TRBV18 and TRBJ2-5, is NAGVMQNPRHLVRRRGQEARLRCSPMKGHSHVYWYRQLPEEGLKFMVYLQKENIIDESGMPKERFSAEFPKEGPSILRIQQVVRGDSAAYFCASSPPEGLSGVTQYFGPGTRLLVL.

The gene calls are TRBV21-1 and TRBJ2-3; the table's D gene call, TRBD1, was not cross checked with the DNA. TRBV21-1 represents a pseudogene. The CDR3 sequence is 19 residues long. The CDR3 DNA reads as TGTGCCAGCAGCTCCCGACAGGGCCTTAGCCGGCGGTTCACAGATACGCAGTATTTT. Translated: CASSSRQGLSRRFTDTQYF.

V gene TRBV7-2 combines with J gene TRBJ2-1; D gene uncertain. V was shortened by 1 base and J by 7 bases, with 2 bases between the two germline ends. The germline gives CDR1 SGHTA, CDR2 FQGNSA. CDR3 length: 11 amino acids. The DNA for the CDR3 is TGTGCCAGCAGCTTAGGGAATGAGCAGTTCTTC. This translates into CASSLGNEQFF. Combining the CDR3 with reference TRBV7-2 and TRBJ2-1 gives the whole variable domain GAGVSQSPSNKVTEKGKDVELRCDPISGHTALYWYRQSLGQGLEFLIYFQGNSAPDKSGLPSDRFSAERTGGSVSTLTIQRTQQEDSAVYLCASSLGNEQFFGPGTRLTVL.

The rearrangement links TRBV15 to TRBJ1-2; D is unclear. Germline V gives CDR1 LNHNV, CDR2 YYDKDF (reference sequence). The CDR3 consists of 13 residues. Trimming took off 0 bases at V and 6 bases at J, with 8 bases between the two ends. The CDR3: CATSREQGNGYTF. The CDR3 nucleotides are TGTGCCACCAGCAGAGAGCAAGGGAATGGCTACACCTTC. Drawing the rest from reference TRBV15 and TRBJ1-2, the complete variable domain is DAMVIQNPRYQVTQFGKPVTLSCSQTLNHNVMYWYQQKSSQAPKLLFHYYDKDFNNEADTPDNFQSRRPNTSFCFLDIRSPGLGDTAMYLCATSREQGNGYTFGSGTRLTVV.

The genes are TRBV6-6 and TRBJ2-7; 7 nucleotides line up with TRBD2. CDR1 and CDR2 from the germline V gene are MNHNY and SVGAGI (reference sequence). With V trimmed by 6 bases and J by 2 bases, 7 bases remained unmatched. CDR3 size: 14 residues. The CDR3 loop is CASREPGLPYEQYF. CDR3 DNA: TGTGCCAGCAGGGAACCGGGACTACCCTACGAGCAGTACTTC.

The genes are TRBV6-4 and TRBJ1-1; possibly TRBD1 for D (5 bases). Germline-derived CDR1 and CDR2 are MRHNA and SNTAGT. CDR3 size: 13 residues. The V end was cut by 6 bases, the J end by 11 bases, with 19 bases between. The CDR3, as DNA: TGTGCCAGCAGCGTTGATTCGGGGCTGAGGGCTTTCTTT. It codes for CASSVDSGLRAFF.

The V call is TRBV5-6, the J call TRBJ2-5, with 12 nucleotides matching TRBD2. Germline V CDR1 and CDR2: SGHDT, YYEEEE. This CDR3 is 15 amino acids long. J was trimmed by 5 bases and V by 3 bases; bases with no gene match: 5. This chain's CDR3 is CASSYPSGGAETQYF. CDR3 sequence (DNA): TGTGCCAGCAGCTATCCTAGCGGGGGGGCGGAGACCCAGTACTTC. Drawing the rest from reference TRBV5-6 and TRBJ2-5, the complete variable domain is DAGVTQSPTHLIKTRGQQVTLRCSPKSGHDTVSWYQQALGQGPQFIFQYYEEEERQRGNFPDRFSGHQFPNYSSELNVNALLLGDSALYLCASSYPSGGAETQYFGPGTRLLVL.

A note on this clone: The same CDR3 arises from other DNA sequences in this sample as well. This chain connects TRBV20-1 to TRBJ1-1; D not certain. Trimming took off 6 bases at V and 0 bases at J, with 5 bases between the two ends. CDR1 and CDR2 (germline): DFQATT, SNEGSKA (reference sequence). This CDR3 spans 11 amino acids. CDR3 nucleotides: TGCAGTGCGCGGTTGAACACTGAAGCTTTCTTT. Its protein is CSARLNTEAFF.